Presented here are 24 T cell receptor beta chains from one specimen sequenced in a study of blood T cells in healthy people across ages. The use of a sample-barcoded 5' primer and a J-beta primer mix characterized a second PCR of 7 to 11 cycles. TCRdb reprocessed the 5' RACE reads with MiXCR, giving one entry per CDR3 protein. Among 1.5 million to 2 million distinct CDR3 sequences listed, roughly 50% were seen once. Specimen: blood. These receptors all stem from a woman in her forties in good health.

This clonotype was seen once. The chain employs TRBV6-1 and TRBJ2-5; no clear D gene. The J call is uncertain, as TRBJ2-7 better fits the DNA end. The CDR3 runs 15 residues. Germline V gene sequence: CDR1 MNHNS, CDR2 SASEGT. This CDR3 reads CASSDPRTLKYEQYF. The CDR3, as DNA: TGTGCCAGCAGTGACCCCCGGACCTTAAAGTACGAGCAGTACTTC.

Concerning this clonotype: At one boundary the junction diverges from the germline segment, which might be a read error. This chain links TRBV5-1 with TRBJ2-3, with 8 bases that match TRBD1. CDR3 length: 16 residues. Germline assignment: CDR1 SGHRS and CDR2 YFSETQ. CDR3 in amino acids: CASSHDRGMVGDTRYF. DNA for the CDR3: TGCGCCAGCAGCCACGACAGGGGTATGGTAGGAGATACGCGGTATTTT.

This clonotype has ten or more counts. The chain has TRBV29-1 and TRBJ2-1; D ambiguous. From germline, CDR1 is SQVTM and CDR2 ANQGSEA. CDR3 length: 10 residues. The V end was cut by 7 bases, the J end by 5 bases, with 6 bases between. CDR3 sequence: CSGSDNEQFF. CDR3 nucleotides: TGCAGCGGGAGCGACAATGAGCAGTTCTTC.

This clonotype was detected only a few times. CDR3 sequence reads: CASSLTGQGNIQYF. The CDR3 region has the DNA TGTGCCAGCAGTCTCACCGGACAGGGAAACATTCAGTACTTC. The chain joins TRBV12-3 or TRBV12-4 to TRBJ2-5, with 8 bases lining up with TRBD1. The end of the DNA fits TRBJ2-4 better, so the J call may be wrong. The CDR3 length is 14 residues.

As for this clonotype: A much more abundant neighbour one base away suggests this may be a read error. V usage is TRBV7-2 and J usage is TRBJ2-7, with D hard to call. The CDR3 has 12 amino acids. V lost 5 bases to trimming and J lost 2 bases, with 7 bases between them. The germline CDR1 and CDR2 sequences are SGHTA and FQGNSA. CDR3 in DNA: TGTGCCAGCAGCCCGGAAACCTACGAGCAGTACTTC. Encoded protein: CASSPETYEQYF.

This clonotype was seen only a few times. The rearrangement links TRBV9 to TRBJ2-5; 7 nucleotides match TRBD1. CDR1 and CDR2 from the germline V gene are SGDLS and YYNGEE. The CDR3 covers 14 residues. Trimming cost V 3 bases and J 2 bases; bases outside gene matches: 4. The CDR3 DNA reads as TGTGCCAGCAGCGCCCGGGACAGACAAGAGACCCAGTACTTC. Protein product: CASSARDRQETQYF.

This chain links TRBV5-1 with TRBJ2-7; D remains unclear. TRBJ2-4 explains the end of the DNA better; the J call may be wrong. This CDR3 is 16 amino acids long. Germline values: CDR1 SGHRS, CDR2 YFSETQ. The CDR3 loop reads CASSLGIAIAKNIQYF. The DNA for the CDR3 is TGCGCCAGCAGCTTGGGAATTGCCATAGCCAAAAACATTCAGTACTTC.

The chain recombines TRBV29-1 with TRBJ2-5; TRBD2 aligns across 9 bases. The trim removed 4 bases at V and 5 bases at J, leaving 8 bases unmatched. This CDR3 contains 14 residues. CDR1 SQVTM and CDR2 ANQGSEA come from the germline V gene. CDR3 in amino acids: CSVVTGGGVETQYF. The CDR3 nucleotides are TGCAGCGTTGTCACCGGCGGGGGGGTGGAGACCCAGTACTTC.

The chain uses TRBV20-1 and TRBJ2-1; 7 bases fit TRBD2. This CDR3 spans 12 amino acids. From germline, CDR1 is DFQATT and CDR2 SNEGSKA (reference sequence). The V and J ends lost 5 bases and 5 bases, in that order; junction bases with no gene match: 3. The CDR3 region has the DNA TGCAGTGCTGGGGGGGGAAACAATGAGCAGTTCTTC. This codes for CSAGGGNNEQFF.

This sequence joins TRBV15 and TRBJ2-2; possibly TRBD2 for D (6 bases). Germline CDR1 LNHNV, CDR2 YYDKDF (reference sequence). CDR3 length equals 16 residues. Between the trimmed V and J ends, which lost 4 bases and 2 bases, there was a span of 14 bases. The CDR3 region has the DNA TGTGCCACCAGCAAAGGCGGGACTTTAAACACCGGGGAGCTGTTTTTT. This gives the protein CATSKGGTLNTGELFF.

In its sample, this clonotype was seen a few times. The chain employs TRBV3-1 and TRBJ2-5; TRBD1 agrees at 11 bases. The V gene's germline CDR1 is LGHDT and CDR2 YNNKEL (reference sequence). CDR3 length: 15 amino acids. The V gene end was trimmed by 3 bases and the J gene end by 5 bases; junction bases not matched to a gene: 5. The CDR3 loop is CASSHRDRGGETQYF. The CDR3 DNA sequence: TGTGCCAGCAGCCACCGGGACAGGGGGGGGGAGACCCAGTACTTC.

The chain links TRBV29-1 to TRBJ1-1; D is perhaps TRBD1 (5 bases). Deletions cut 4 bases from V and 4 bases from J, with 22 bases between. This CDR3 region has 16 residues. Germline V gives CDR1 SQVTM, CDR2 ANQGSEA. The CDR3: CSVGIGGNRFGTEAFF. The CDR3 DNA reads TGCAGCGTTGGTATTGGAGGGAACAGGTTTGGCACTGAAGCTTTCTTT.

The chain couples TRBV6-5 to TRBJ2-5; 7 nucleotides align to TRBD2. The length of the CDR3 is 16 residues. The germline CDR1 and CDR2 sequences are MNHEY and SVGAGI. V lost 2 bases, J lost 11 bases, and 17 bases stayed unmatched. For the CDR3, the DNA is TGTGCCAGCAGTTACACGACTAGCAGATACAATGAGGAGCAGTACTTC. Its translation is CASSYTTSRYNEEQYF.

On this clonotype: The junction departs from the called germline gene at one end, perhaps through a read error. The chain combines TRBV5-5 with TRBJ2-5; maybe TRBD1 (6 bases). This CDR3 has 15 residues. Germline CDR1 SGHKS, CDR2 YYEKEE (reference sequence). The chain's CDR3 is CANSLEAGVKETQYF. DNA of the CDR3: TGTGCCAACAGCTTGGAGGCAGGGGTGAAAGAGACCCAGTACTTC.

The rearrangement links TRBV3-1 to TRBJ2-1, with D perhaps assigned TRBD1 or TRBD2 (5 bases each). CDR1 and CDR2 from the germline V gene are LGHDT and YNNKEL (reference sequence). This CDR3 region has 15 residues. V dropped 4 bases and J dropped 10 bases, with 20 bases sitting between them. CDR3 sequence reads: CASSLRDPSSGEQFF. CDR3 sequence (DNA): TGTGCCAGCAGCCTCCGGGACCCCTCTAGTGGGGAGCAGTTCTTC.

In DNA, the CDR3 is TGTGCCAGCAGCGTAGACCCGGGGACTGAAGCTTTCTTT. This encodes CASSVDPGTEAFF. The chain links TRBV7-3 to TRBJ1-1; no definite D call. The CDR3 runs to 13 residues. V was trimmed by 5 bases and J by 5 bases, leaving 12 bases between them. CDR1 is SGHTA and CDR2 is FQGTGA in the germline V gene.

The chain is built from TRBV15 and TRBJ2-3; D might be TRBD1 or TRBD2, each matching 6 bases. The CDR3 sequence is 14 residues long. V lost 9 bases and J 4 bases, leaving 17 bases between the germline ends. Germline CDR1 is LNHNV and CDR2 is YYDKDF (reference sequence). In DNA form, the CDR3 reads TGTGCCACGGGGGGCGAGGGCAGACCAGATACGCAGTATTTT. Protein sequence: CATGGEGRPDTQYF.

This clonotype showed up just a few times. V and J are TRBV20-1 and TRBJ2-1, with 12 bases identical to TRBD2. V was pared by 2 bases and J by 7 bases, with 12 bases of the junction left unmatched. The germline CDR1 and CDR2 sequences are DFQATT and SNEGSKA (reference sequence). The CDR3 length is 17 residues. The CDR3 spells CSARSPLAGGLRNEQFF. DNA for the CDR3: TGCAGTGCTAGATCCCCCCTAGCGGGGGGGCTAAGGAATGAGCAGTTCTTC.

This chain connects TRBV6-5 to TRBJ1-6; D is ambiguous. The length of the CDR3 is 12 residues. Trimming took 8 bases from V and 7 from J, leaving 9 bases between them. The germline V gene encodes CDR1 MNHEY and CDR2 SVGAGI. The DNA of the CDR3 is TGTGCCAGCGGAACGCTCAATTCACCCCTCCACTTT. Its translation: CASGTLNSPLHF.

The chain links TRBV6-6 to TRBJ1-2; no definite D call. Deletions cut 6 bases from V and 6 bases from J, with 11 bases between. The CDR3 has 12 residues. The germline CDR1 and CDR2 sequences are MNHNY and SVGAGI (reference sequence). The CDR3, as DNA: TGTGCCAGCAGCTACGAGCTACATGGCTACACCTTC. Amino acids: CASSYELHGYTF.

This clonotype occurred many times. V and J are TRBV7-2 and TRBJ2-7, with D perhaps matching TRBD2 (5 bases). Deletions cut 0 bases from V and 2 bases from J, with 8 bases between. CDR3 length: 14 residues. Germline lookup yields CDR1 SGHTA and CDR2 FQGNSA. For the CDR3, the DNA is TGTGCCAGCAGCTTAGCTGGACTTACCTACGAGCAGTACTTC. This translates into CASSLAGLTYEQYF.

This chain's CDR3 is CASSSGPRGGYGYTF. CDR3 DNA: TGTGCCAGCAGCTCCGGGCCCAGGGGAGGGTATGGCTACACCTTC. The V gene is TRBV12-3 or TRBV12-4, the J gene TRBJ1-2; possibly TRBD1 for D (6 bases). V dropped 6 bases and J dropped 5 bases, with 19 bases sitting between them. CDR3 size: 15 residues.

This clonotype occurred a few times. The gene calls are TRBV29-1 and TRBJ2-3, with 11 bases lining up with TRBD1. This CDR3 is 15 amino acids long. V was clipped by 6 bases and J by 6 bases; unmatched bases: 11. Germline V gene lookup returns CDR1 SQVTM and CDR2 ANQGSEA. The CDR3 nucleotides are TGCAGCGTAGAAAACCGGGACAGGGGGGGGGATACGCAGTATTTT. Translated: CSVENRDRGGDTQYF.

The chain joins TRBV7-9 to TRBJ2-3; D uncertain. Germline V CDR1 and CDR2: SEHNR, FQNEAQ (reference sequence). The CDR3 has 14 residues. Deletions cut 0 bases from V and 4 bases from J, with 8 bases between. CDR3 coding DNA: TGTGCCAGCAGCTTAGCTCCGCAGGCAGATACGCAGTATTTT. Translating it yields CASSLAPQADTQYF.